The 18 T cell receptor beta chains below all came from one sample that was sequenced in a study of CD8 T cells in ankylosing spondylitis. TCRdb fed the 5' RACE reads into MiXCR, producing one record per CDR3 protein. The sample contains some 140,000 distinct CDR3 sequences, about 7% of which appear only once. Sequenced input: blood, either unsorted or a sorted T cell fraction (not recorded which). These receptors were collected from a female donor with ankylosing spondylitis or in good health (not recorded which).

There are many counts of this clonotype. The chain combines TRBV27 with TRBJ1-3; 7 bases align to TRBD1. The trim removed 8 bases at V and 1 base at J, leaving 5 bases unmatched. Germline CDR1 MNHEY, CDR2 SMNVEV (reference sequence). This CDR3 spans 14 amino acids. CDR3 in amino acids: CASGETGSGNTIYF. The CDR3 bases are TGTGCCAGCGGGGAGACAGGGTCTGGAAACACCATATATTTT.

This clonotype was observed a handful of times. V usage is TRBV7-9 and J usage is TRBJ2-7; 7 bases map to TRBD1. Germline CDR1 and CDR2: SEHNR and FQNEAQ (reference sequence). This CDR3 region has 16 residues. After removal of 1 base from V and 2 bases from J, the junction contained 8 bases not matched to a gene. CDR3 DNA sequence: TGTGCCAGCAGCTTAGAGCCGGGACAGAGAACCTACGAGCAGTACTTC. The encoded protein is CASSLEPGQRTYEQYF.

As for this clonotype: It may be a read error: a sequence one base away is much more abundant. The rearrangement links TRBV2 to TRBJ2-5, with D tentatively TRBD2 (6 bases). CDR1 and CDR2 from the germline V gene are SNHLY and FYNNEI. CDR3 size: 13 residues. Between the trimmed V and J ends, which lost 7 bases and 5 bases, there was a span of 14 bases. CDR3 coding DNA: TGTGCCAGCAACCTAGCGACCCGTGAGACCCAGTACTTC. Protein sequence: CASNLATRETQYF.

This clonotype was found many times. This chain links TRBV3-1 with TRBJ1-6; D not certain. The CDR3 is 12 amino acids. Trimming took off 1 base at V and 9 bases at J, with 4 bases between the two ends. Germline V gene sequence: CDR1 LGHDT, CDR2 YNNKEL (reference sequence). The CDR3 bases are TGTGCCAGCAGCCAAGGTCTTTCACCCCTCCACTTT. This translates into CASSQGLSPLHF.

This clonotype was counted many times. The CDR3 DNA is TGCGCCAGCAGCTTGAAGGTGAACACCGGGGAGCTGTTTTTT. It codes for CASSLKVNTGELFF. The chain carries TRBV5-1 and TRBJ2-2, with unresolved D. V lost 1 base and J 1 base, leaving 5 bases between the germline ends. Germline V gene data show CDR1 as SGHRS and CDR2 as YFSETQ. The CDR3 extends over 14 amino acids.

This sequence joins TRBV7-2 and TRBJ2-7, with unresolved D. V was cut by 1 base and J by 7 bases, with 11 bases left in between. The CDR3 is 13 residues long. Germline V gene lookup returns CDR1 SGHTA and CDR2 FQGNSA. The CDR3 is CASSLDPQREQYF. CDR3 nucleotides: TGTGCCAGCAGCTTAGATCCCCAAAGGGAGCAGTACTTC.

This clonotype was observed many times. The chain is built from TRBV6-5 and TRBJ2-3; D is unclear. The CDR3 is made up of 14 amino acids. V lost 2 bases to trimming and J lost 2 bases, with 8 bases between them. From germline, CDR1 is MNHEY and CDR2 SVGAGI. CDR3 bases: TGTGCCAGCAGTTACGGTGACAACACAGATACGCAGTATTTT. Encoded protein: CASSYGDNTDTQYF.

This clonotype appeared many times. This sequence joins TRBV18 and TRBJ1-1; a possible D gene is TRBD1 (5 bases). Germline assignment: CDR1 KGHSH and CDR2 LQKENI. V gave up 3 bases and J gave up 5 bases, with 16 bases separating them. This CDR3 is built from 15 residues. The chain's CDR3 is CASSPRDLGETEAFF. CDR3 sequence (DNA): TGTGCCAGCTCACCTCGGGACCTGGGGGAAACTGAAGCTTTCTTT.

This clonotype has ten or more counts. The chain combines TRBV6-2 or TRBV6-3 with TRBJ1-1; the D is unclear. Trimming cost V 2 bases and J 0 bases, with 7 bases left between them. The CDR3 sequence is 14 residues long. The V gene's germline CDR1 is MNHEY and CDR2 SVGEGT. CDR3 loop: CASSYLRMNTEAFF. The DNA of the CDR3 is TGTGCCAGCAGTTACCTCAGGATGAACACTGAAGCTTTCTTT.

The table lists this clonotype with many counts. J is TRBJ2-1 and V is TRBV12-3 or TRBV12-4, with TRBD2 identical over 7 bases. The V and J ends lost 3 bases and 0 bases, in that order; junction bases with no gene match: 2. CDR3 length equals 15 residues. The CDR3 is CASSFGGGSYNEQFF. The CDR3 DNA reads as TGTGCCAGCAGTTTTGGGGGGGGCTCCTACAATGAGCAGTTCTTC.

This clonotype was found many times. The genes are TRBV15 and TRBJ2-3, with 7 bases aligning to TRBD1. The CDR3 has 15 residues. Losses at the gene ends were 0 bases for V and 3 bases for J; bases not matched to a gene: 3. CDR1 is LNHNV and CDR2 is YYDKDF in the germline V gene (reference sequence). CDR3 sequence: CATSRDRGWTDTQYF. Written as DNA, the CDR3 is TGTGCCACCAGCAGAGACAGGGGGTGGACAGATACGCAGTATTTT.

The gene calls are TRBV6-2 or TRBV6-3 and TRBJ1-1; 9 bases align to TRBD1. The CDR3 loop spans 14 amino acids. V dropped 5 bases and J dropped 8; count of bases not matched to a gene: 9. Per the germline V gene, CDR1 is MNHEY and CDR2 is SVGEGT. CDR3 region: CASSDLRDRVEAFF. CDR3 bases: TGTGCCAGCAGTGACCTCCGGGACAGGGTGGAAGCTTTCTTT.

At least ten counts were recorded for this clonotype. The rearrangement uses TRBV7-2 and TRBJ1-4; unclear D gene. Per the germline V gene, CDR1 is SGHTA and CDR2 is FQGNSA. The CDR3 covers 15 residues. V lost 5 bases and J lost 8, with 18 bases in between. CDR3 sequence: CASSQRVGGWEKLFF. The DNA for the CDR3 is TGTGCCAGCAGCCAAAGGGTAGGAGGTTGGGAAAAACTGTTTTTT. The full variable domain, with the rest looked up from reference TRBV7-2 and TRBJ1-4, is GAGVSQSPSNKVTEKGKDVELRCDPISGHTALYWYRQSLGQGLEFLIYFQGNSAPDKSGLPSDRFSAERTGGSVSTLTIQRTQQEDSAVYLCASSQRVGGWEKLFFGSGTQLSVL.

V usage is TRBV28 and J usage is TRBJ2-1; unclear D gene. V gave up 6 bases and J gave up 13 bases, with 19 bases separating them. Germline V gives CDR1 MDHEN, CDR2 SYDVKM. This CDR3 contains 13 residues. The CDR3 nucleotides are TGTGCCAGCAGGCTCCCCCCTGATTTGTTTCAGTTCTTC. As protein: CASRLPPDLFQFF. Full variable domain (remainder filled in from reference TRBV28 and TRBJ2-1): DVKVTQSSRYLVKRTGEKVFLECVQDMDHENMFWYRQDPGLGLRLIYFSYDVKMKEKGDIPEGYSVSREKKERFSLILESASTNQTSMYLCASRLPPDLFQFFGPGTRLTVL.

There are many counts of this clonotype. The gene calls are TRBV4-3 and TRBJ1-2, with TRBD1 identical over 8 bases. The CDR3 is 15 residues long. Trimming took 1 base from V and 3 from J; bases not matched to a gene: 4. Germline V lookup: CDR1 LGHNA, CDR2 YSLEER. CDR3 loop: CASSQGTGGHYGYTF. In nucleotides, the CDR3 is TGCGCCAGCAGCCAAGGAACAGGGGGTCACTATGGCTACACCTTC.

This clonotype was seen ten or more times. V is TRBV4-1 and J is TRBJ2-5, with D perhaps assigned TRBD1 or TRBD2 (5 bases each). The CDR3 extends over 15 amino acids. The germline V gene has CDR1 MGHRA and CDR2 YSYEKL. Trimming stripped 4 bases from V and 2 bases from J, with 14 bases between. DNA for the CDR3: TGCGCCAGCAGCCGATCGAGGGGCCAGCAAGAGACCCAGTACTTC. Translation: CASSRSRGQQETQYF.

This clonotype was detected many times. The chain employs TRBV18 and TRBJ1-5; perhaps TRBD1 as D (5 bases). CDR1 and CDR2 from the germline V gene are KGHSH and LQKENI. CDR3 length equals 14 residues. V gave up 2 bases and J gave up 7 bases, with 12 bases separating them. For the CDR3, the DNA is TGTGCCAGCTCACCAGGGGCGGAGGGGCAGCCCCAGCATTTT. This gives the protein CASSPGAEGQPQHF.

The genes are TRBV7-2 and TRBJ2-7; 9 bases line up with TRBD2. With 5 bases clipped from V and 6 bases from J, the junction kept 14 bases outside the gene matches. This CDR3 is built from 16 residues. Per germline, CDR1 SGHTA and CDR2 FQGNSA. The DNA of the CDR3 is TGTGCCAGCAGCCCCTCTGGCGGGGGGGCTCTTTTCGAGCAGTACTTC. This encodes CASSPSGGGALFEQYF.